A selection of T cell receptor beta chains follows, all from one sample in a study of T-cell memory formation after mild COVID-19. MiXCR, run by TCRdb on the 5' RACE reads, gives a single entry per CDR3 protein. The sample shows 150,000 or so distinct CDR3 sequences, approximately 14% of them seen only once. Material: PBMCs or a T cell subset sorted from them (not recorded which). All receptors derive from an adult woman who had mild COVID-19 (a few samples of this study predate the infection). Cell type and time point are not known. Both conserved end residues are part of each CDR3. Each record gives: V gene, clone size, D gene, J gene, CDR3 DNA, CDR3 protein. The D gene is left open where the match is weak. Only some rows state a clone size, as once, few, many or a class for expanded clones.

TRBV13	.	TRBD1	TRBJ2-7	TGTGCCAGCAGCGGACAGGGAAGGTCCTACGAGCAGTACTTC	CASSGQGRSYEQYF
TRBV5-1	few	.	TRBJ2-7	TGCGCCAGCAGCCCGGGACGTCTGGCCTACGAGCAGTACTTC	CASSPGRLAYEQYF
TRBV27	.	.	TRBJ1-2	TGTGCCAGCAGTCTCAGTTTGGGAGGGAGAGGAGGTGGCTACACCTTC	CASSLSLGGRGGGYTF
TRBV27	many	.	TRBJ2-7	TGTGCCAGCAGTTTCGGGGCTTCGGTCAACGAGCAGTACTTC	CASSFGASVNEQYF
TRBV4-3	.	TRBD2	TRBJ2-1	TGCGCCAGCAGCCCGGGACTAGCGACATACAATGAGCAGTTCTTC	CASSPGLATYNEQFF
TRBV5-1	.	TRBD1	TRBJ1-2	TGCGCCAGCAGCTTCCAGGGGGATAATGGCTACACCTTC	CASSFQGDNGYTF
TRBV3-1	.	.	TRBJ1-1	TGTGCCAGCAGCCAAGATCTTGGGCTGGTGAACACTGAAGCTTTCTTT	CASSQDLGLVNTEAFF
TRBV7-3	few	.	TRBJ2-5	TGTGCCAGCAGCTTAACCGCAGGGTTGTTGGAGACCCAGTACTTC	CASSLTAGLLETQYF
TRBV3-1	few	.	TRBJ1-1	TGTGCCAGCAGCCAAGGGAGTCCTAGCACTGAAGCTTTCTTT	CASSQGSPSTEAFF
TRBV29-1	few	.	TRBJ2-3	TGCAGCGTTGTCCGGGGTGATACGCAGTATTTT	CSVVRGDTQYF
TRBV11-2	.	.	TRBJ2-7	TGTGCCAGCAGCCAAAATAGCGGACCCTACGAGCAGTACTTC	CASSQNSGPYEQYF
TRBV5-1	.	.	TRBJ1-4	TGCGCCAGCAGCCGGGCTGGGGCCTCTAATGAAAAACTGTTTTTT	CASSRAGASNEKLFF
TRBV7-9	few	TRBD2	TRBJ2-3	TGTGCCAGCAGCGAGGGGGCTAGCGGGGGTACGCAGTATTTT	CASSEGASGGTQYF
TRBV11-3	.	.	TRBJ2-3	TGTGCCAGCAGCTACACCGCCGGAGATACGCAGTATTTT	CASSYTAGDTQYF
TRBV4-1	.	.	TRBJ1-2	TGCGCCAGCAGCCAAGAGTGGAAAACCTTCTATGGCTACACCTTC	CASSQEWKTFYGYTF
TRBV18	.	TRBD1	TRBJ2-7	TGTGCCAGCTCACCACCGAAGGCAGGGGGCATCTACGAGCAGTACTTC	CASSPPKAGGIYEQYF
TRBV2	few	TRBD1	TRBJ1-6	TGTGCCAGCAAGGGACAGGGGTTTCGGCCCCTCCACTTT	CASKGQGFRPLHF
TRBV19	.	.	TRBJ2-7	TGTGCCAGTAGTATATTCCCAGGGGTCGGCTACGAGCAGTACTTC	CASSIFPGVGYEQYF
TRBV10-3	few	.	TRBJ2-1	TGTGCCATCAGTGGAGAGGGGCTCACTCTCGGATACAATGAGCAGTTCTTC	CAISGEGLTLGYNEQFF
TRBV18	few	.	TRBJ1-4	TGTGCCAGCTCACCGGGACATGGGGAAAAACTGTTTTTT	CASSPGHGEKLFF
TRBV7-2	.	.	TRBJ1-5	TGTGCCAGCAGCCCAGGGGCGGGTAGCAATCAGCCCCAGCATTTT	CASSPGAGSNQPQHF
TRBV5-1	many	.	TRBJ2-5	TGCGCCAGCAGTCTTGGAGGGCCCCCAGAGACCCAGTACTTC	CASSLGGPPETQYF
TRBV12-3/TRBV12-4	few	.	TRBJ1-1	TGTGCCAGCAGTTTAGGTTGGGACGTCCCCACTGAAGCTTTCTTT	CASSLGWDVPTEAFF
TRBV5-1	few	TRBD2	TRBJ2-1	TGCGCCAGCAGCGTGCTAGCGGGGGGGGACAATGAGCAGTTCTTC	CASSVLAGGDNEQFF
TRBV12-3/TRBV12-4	many	.	TRBJ2-3	TGTGCCAGCAGTTTCGCAGATACGCAGTATTTT	CASSFADTQYF
TRBV9	.	.	TRBJ1-5	TGTGCCAGCAGCGTACACCCGGGAAGTCAGCCCCAGCATTTT	CASSVHPGSQPQHF
TRBV21-1	few	.	TRBJ2-7	TGTGCCAGCAGCCCCCGGGACAGGGACGAGCAGTACTTC	CASSPRDRDEQYF
TRBV9	.	.	TRBJ1-1	TGTGCCAGCAGCGTCACGGACAGATACACTGAAGCTTTCTTT	CASSVTDRYTEAFF
TRBV13	.	TRBD2	TRBJ2-1	TGTGCCAGCAGCCCCCGGGGGACTAGTCCCCACAATGAGCAGTTCTTC	CASSPRGTSPHNEQFF
TRBV28	.	.	TRBJ2-1	TGTGCCAGCAGTCCCCTCGAGGATGAGCAGTTCTTC	CASSPLEDEQFF
TRBV21-1	.	.	TRBJ2-7	TGTGCCAGCAGCAAAGTGAGCGGGCGGTCCAGGAACGAGCAGTACTTC	CASSKVSGRSRNEQYF
TRBV6-1	once	.	TRBJ1-2	TGTGCCAGCAGTGGCTACCTAACAGGGATTATCTATGGCTACACCTTC	CASSGYLTGIIYGYTF
TRBV24-1	.	.	TRBJ2-5	TGTGCCACCAGTGACAATGAAGGACACGTCCAAGAGACCCAGTACTTC	CATSDNEGHVQETQYF
TRBV7-8	.	.	TRBJ1-1	TGTGCCAGCAGCGGAACTAGGGGCTATACTGAAGCTTTCTTT	CASSGTRGYTEAFF
TRBV12-3/TRBV12-4	.	.	TRBJ1-1	TGTGCCAGCACCACCAGCGGGGCTCGGGCCACTGAAGCTTTCTTT	CASTTSGARATEAFF
TRBV4-1	.	.	TRBJ2-3	TGCGCCAGCACCGAAGGGCCCAGCACAGATACGCAGTATTTT	CASTEGPSTDTQYF
TRBV7-6	few	.	TRBJ2-5	TGTGCCAGCAGCTTAGATGGGCAGAAGGGTGGGACCCAGTACTTC	CASSLDGQKGGTQYF
TRBV13	.	.	TRBJ2-7	TGTGCCAGCAGCTTATTGGTGATGGGGTTAGAGCAGTACTTC	CASSLLVMGLEQYF
TRBV9	few	.	TRBJ2-7	TGTGCCAGCAGCGTAGGAGCGGCAGCCACCGAGCAGTACTTC	CASSVGAAATEQYF